The source of this T cell receptor beta chain is a study of identical twins. This clonotype was seen many times. The antigen is unknown. Study-level points and caveats: Excess twin sharing in beta out-of-frame sequences was weaker. Beta clonotypes that were abundant in cord blood contained fewer insertions, a pattern absent from memory repertoires.

TCRdb ran MiXCR on the 5' RACE reads and lists one entry per CDR3 protein. The sample holds under 900,000 distinct CDR3 sequences, roughly 20% seen once. With 4 bases clipped from V and 4 bases from J, the junction kept 9 bases outside the gene matches. This CDR3 has 16 residues. Per the germline V gene, CDR1 is MNHEY and CDR2 is SMNVEV (reference sequence). These data were also filed under a second study, of T cells expressing NK-cell markers. That publication notes: Just one sequenced donor of eight was HCMV-seronegative, while seven were seropositive. Dominant NKG2C+ clonotypes made up about 1.0-7.5% of CD8+ T cells in about six donors.

The TCR sequence derives from a woman aged 18-29 years in good health. Sequencing was performed on PBMCs. The gene calls are TRBV27 and TRBJ2-5; 10 positions agree with TRBD1. The CDR3 coding sequence is TGTGCCAGCAGTTCGGTGGGACAGGGGTCGGGAGAGACCCAGTACTTC. Protein: CASSSVGQGSGETQYF.